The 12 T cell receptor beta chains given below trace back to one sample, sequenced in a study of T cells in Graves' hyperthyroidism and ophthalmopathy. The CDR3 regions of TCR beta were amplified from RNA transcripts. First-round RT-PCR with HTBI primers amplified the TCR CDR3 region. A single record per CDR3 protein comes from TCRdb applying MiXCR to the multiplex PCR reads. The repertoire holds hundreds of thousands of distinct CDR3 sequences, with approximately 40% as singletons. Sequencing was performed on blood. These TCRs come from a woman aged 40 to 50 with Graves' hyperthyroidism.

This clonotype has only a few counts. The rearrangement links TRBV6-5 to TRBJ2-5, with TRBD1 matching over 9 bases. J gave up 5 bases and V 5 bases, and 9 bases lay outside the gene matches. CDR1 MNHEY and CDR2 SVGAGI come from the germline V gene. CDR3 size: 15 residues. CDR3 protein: CASSIPGQGMETQYF. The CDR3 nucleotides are TGTGCCAGCAGTATACCGGGACAGGGAATGGAGACCCAGTACTTC.

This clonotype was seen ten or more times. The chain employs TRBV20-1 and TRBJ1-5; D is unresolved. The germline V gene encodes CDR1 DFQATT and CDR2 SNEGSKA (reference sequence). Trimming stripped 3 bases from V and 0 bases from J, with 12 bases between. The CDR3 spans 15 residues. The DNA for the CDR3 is TGCAGTGCTAGTGGCCACCTTTATAGCAATCAGCCCCAGCATTTT. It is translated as CSASGHLYSNQPQHF.

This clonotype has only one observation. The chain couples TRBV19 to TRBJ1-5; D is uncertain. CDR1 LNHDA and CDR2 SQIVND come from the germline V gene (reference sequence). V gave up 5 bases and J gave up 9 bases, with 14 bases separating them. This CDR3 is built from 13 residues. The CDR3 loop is CASSEGSGRPQHF. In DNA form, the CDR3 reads TGTGCCAGTAGTGAGGGAAGTGGACGGCCCCAGCATTTT.

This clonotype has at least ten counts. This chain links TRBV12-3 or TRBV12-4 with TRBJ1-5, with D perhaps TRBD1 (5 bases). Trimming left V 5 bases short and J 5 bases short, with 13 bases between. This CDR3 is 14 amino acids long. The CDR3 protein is CASSPRRGDQPQHF. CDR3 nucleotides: TGTGCCAGCAGTCCTCGTCGAGGGGATCAGCCCCAGCATTTT.

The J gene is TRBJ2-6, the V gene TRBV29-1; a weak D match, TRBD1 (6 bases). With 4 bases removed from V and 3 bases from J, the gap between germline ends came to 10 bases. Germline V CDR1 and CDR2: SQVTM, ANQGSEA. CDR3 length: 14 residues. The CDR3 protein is CSVGETGGANVLTF. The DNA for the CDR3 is TGCAGCGTTGGTGAGACAGGTGGGGCCAACGTCCTGACTTTC.

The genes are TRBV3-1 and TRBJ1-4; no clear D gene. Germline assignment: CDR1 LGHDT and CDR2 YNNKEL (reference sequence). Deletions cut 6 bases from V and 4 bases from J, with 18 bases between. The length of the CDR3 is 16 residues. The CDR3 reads CASSYSPAAGNEKLFF. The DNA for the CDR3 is TGTGCCAGCAGTTACTCTCCAGCGGCCGGTAATGAAAAACTGTTTTTT.

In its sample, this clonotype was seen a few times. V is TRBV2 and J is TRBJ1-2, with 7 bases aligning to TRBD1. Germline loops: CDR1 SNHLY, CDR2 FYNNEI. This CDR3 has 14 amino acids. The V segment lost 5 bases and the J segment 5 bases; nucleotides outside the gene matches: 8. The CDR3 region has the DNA TGTGCCAGCAGTTCCGAGGGGGCGCGATATGGCTACACCTTC. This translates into CASSSEGARYGYTF.

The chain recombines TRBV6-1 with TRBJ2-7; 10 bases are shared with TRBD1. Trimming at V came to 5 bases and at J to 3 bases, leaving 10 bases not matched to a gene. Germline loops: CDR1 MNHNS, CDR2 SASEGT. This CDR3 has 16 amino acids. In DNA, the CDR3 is TGTGCCAGCAGTACCAACAGACAGGGGGCAGTCTACGAGCAGTACTTC. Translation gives CASSTNRQGAVYEQYF.

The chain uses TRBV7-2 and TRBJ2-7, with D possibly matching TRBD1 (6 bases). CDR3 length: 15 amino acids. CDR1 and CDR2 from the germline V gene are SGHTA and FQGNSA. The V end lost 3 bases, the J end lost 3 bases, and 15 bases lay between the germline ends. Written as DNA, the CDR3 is TGTGCCAGCAGCTTCCAGGGGCTAGCCTACTACGAGCAGTACTTC. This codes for CASSFQGLAYYEQYF.

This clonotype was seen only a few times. CDR3 residues: CASSLGWFPYEQYF. DNA for the CDR3: TGTGCCAGCAGCTTGGGCTGGTTCCCCTACGAGCAGTACTTC. This sequence joins TRBV5-6 and TRBJ2-7; D is ambiguous. CDR3 length equals 14 residues. Germline CDR1 and CDR2: SGHDT and YYEEEE. V was pared by 0 bases and J by 2 bases, with 9 bases between.

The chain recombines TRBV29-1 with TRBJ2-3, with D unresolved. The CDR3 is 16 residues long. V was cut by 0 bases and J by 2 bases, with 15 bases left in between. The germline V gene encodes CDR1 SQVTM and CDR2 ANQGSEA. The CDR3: CSVEDPRTRATDTQYF. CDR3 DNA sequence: TGCAGCGTTGAAGATCCCCGGACCCGGGCCACAGATACGCAGTATTTT.

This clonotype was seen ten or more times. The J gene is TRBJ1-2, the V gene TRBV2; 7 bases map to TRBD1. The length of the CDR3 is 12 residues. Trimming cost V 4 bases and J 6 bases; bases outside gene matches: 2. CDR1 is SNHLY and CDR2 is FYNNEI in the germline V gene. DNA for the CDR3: TGTGCCAGCAGTGTACAGGGGAATGGCTACACCTTC. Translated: CASSVQGNGYTF.